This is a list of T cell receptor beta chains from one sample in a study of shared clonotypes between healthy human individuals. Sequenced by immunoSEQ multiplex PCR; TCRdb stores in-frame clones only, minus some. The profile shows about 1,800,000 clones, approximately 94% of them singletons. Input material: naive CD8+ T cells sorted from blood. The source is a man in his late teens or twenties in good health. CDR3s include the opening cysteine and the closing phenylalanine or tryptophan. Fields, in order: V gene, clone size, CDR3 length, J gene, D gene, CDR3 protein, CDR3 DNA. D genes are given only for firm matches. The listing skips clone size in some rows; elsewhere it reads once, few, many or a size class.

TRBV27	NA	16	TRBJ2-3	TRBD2	CASSTYSGRGPDTQYF	TGTGCCAGCAGTACCTATAGCGGGAGAGGCCCAGATACGCAGTATTTT
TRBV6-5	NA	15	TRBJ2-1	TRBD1	CASSLGQVPWNEQFF	TGTGCCAGCAGTCTCGGACAGGTCCCGTGGAATGAGCAGTTCTTC
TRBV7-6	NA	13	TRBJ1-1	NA	CASSPGTNTEAFF	TGTGCCAGCAGCCCCGGGACGAACACTGAAGCTTTCTTT
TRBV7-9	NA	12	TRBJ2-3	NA	CASSKDTDTQYF	TGTGCCAGCAGCAAGGACACAGATACGCAGTATTTT
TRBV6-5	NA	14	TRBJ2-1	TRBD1	CASRLRDRYNEQFF	TGTGCCAGCAGGCTCCGGGACAGATACAATGAGCAGTTCTTC
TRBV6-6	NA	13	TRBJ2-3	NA	CASSYSGPDTQYF	TGTGCCAGCAGTTACTCAGGACCAGATACGCAGTATTTT
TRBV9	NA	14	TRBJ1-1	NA	CASSVGAATAEAFF	TGTGCCAGCAGCGTAGGCGCGGCGACAGCTGAAGCTTTCTTT
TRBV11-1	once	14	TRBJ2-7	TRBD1	CASSLGGTDHEQYF	TGTGCCAGCAGCTTAGGAGGGACAGACCACGAGCAGTACTTC
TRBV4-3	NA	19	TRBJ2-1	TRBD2	CASSPLGLAEESSYNEQFF	TGCGCCAGCAGCCCCCTGGGACTAGCGGAGGAGAGCTCCTACAATGAGCAGTTCTTC
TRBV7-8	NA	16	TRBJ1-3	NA	CASSSVQGSSGNTIYF	TGTGCCAGCAGCTCTGTGCAGGGGAGCTCTGGAAACACCATATATTTT
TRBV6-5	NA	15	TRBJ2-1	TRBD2	CASSSLAGGSNEQFF	TGTGCCAGCAGTTCTCTAGCGGGAGGGTCCAATGAGCAGTTCTTC
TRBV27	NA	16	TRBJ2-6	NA	CATSPTGGFGANVLTF	TGTGCCACCTCTCCCACAGGAGGATTTGGGGCCAACGTCCTGACTTTC
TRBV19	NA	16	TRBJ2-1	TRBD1	CASSIVTGERYNEQFF	TGTGCCAGTAGTATAGTGACAGGGGAGAGGTACAATGAGCAGTTCTTC
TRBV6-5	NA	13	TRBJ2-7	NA	CASSSGTFYEQYF	TGTGCCAGCAGTTCCGGGACTTTCTACGAGCAGTACTTC
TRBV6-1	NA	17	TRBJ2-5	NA	CASSAVGLRPIQETQYF	TGTGCCAGCAGTGCCGTAGGGCTAAGACCCATACAAGAGACCCAGTACTTC
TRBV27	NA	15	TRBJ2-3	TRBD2	CASKGLAGGADTQYF	TGTGCCAGCAAGGGACTAGCGGGGGGGGCAGATACGCAGTATTTT
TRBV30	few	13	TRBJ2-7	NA	CAWSLGQSYEQYF	TGTGCCTGGAGTCTCGGACAGTCCTACGAGCAGTACTTC
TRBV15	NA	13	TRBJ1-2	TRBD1	CATRPGQADGYTF	TGTGCCACCAGACCGGGACAGGCTGATGGCTACACCTTC
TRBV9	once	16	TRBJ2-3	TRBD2	CASSVGALAGAPDRYF	TGTGCCAGCAGCGTAGGAGCCCTAGCGGGGGCCCCGGATCGGTATTTT
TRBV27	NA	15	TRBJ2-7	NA	CASSAGSGGTYEQYF	TGTGCCAGCAGTGCCGGATCCGGGGGAACCTACGAGCAGTACTTC
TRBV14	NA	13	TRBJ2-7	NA	CASSQDAGPGQYF	TGTGCCAGCAGCCAAGATGCGGGCCCCGGGCAGTACTTC
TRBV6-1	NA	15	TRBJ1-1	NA	CASSFGTVMNTEAFF	TGTGCCAGCAGCTTTGGGACGGTTATGAACACTGAAGCTTTCTTT
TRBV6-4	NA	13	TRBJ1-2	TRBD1	CASRRDSYDGYTF	TGTGCCAGCAGGCGGGACAGCTATGATGGCTACACCTTC
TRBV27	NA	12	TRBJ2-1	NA	CASGVPLGGQFF	TGTGCCAGCGGGGTCCCTCTGGGAGGGCAGTTCTTC
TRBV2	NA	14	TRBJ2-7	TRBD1	CASSPGQSSYEQYF	TGTGCCAGCAGCCCGGGACAGTCCTCCTACGAGCAGTACTTC
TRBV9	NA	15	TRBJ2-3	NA	CASSVAGLGVDTQYF	TGTGCCAGCAGCGTAGCTGGGCTAGGGGTAGATACGCAGTATTTT
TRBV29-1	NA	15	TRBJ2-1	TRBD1	CSLKTPGQTYNEQFF	TGCAGCCTCAAAACCCCGGGACAGACATACAATGAGCAGTTCTTC
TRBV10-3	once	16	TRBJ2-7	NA	CAISELGGTVPYEQYF	TGTGCCATCAGTGAGCTGGGGGGGACAGTGCCCTACGAGCAGTACTTC
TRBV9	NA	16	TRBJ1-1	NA	CASSVEDSYLNTEAFF	TGTGCCAGCAGCGTAGAGGACAGCTACTTGAACACTGAAGCTTTCTTT
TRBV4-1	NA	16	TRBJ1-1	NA	CASSQGLELHGTEAFF	TGCGCCAGCAGCCAGGGACTCGAACTCCACGGCACTGAAGCTTTCTTT
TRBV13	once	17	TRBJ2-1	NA	CASSLDRPINADNEQFF	TGTGCCAGCAGCTTAGATAGACCTATTAATGCAGACAATGAGCAGTTCTTC
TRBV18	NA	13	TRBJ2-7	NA	CASSPDNSYEQYF	TGTGCCAGCTCACCGGACAACTCCTACGAGCAGTACTTC
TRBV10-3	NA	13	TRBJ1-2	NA	CAISDLGAHGYTF	TGTGCCATCAGTGATTTGGGGGCGCATGGCTACACCTTC
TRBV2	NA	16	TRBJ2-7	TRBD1	CASSAWGQGSSYEQYF	TGTGCCAGCAGTGCGTGGGGACAGGGGAGCTCCTACGAGCAGTACTTC
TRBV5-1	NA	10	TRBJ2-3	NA	CASTPDTQYF	TGCGCCAGCACCCCGGATACGCAGTATTTT
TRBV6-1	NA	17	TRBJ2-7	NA	CASSDIGTEDRGREQYF	TGTGCCAGCAGTGATATTGGGACGGAGGATCGAGGGCGCGAGCAGTACTTC